These T cell receptor beta chains were read from a single sample in a study of cytomegalovirus exposure and HLA in healthy donors. The repertoire was sequenced with immunoSEQ multiplex PCR; TCRdb's copy has only in-frame clones and lacks some. This sample yields around 140,000 clones, of which roughly 10% are seen a single time; about 1.9% belongs to the top ten. Material for sequencing was PBMCs. Source of these receptors: a man in his forties or fifties in good health and CMV-seronegative. Each CDR3 is given with its conserved first and last residue. Each record gives: D gene, V gene, clone size, J gene, CDR3 DNA, CDR3 protein. The D gene is left open where the match is weak. Some rows have no size entry. The others give once, few or many, or a class for an expanded clone.

NA,TRBV9,NA,TRBJ1-2,TGTGCCAGCAGCGTTGCAGCGAACTATGGCTACACCTTC,CASSVAANYGYTF
NA,TRBV5-1,few,TRBJ1-1,TGCGCCAGCAGCTTGGCAGGCGACACTGAAGCTTTCTTT,CASSLAGDTEAFF
NA,TRBV6-6,NA,TRBJ2-6,TGTGCCAGCAGTCCCTACCAGGGCTCTGGGGCCAACGTCCTGACTTTC,CASSPYQGSGANVLTF
NA,TRBV2,few,TRBJ2-7,TGTGCCAGCAGTGAACAGGGGCAGGGCTACGAGCAGTACTTC,CASSEQGQGYEQYF
TRBD1,TRBV19,few,TRBJ1-4,TGTGCCAGCACGAACCTCCGGACAGGGGGGGATGTAAATGAAAAACTGTTTTTT,CASTNLRTGGDVNEKLFF
NA,TRBV29-1,few,TRBJ1-2,TGCAGCGTTTGGGAGGATGGCTACACCTTC,CSVWEDGYTF
TRBD2,TRBV30,few,TRBJ2-7,TGTGCCGGGAGTTCCCCGCGGGAGGGCCCCTACCAGCAGTACTTC,CAGSSPREGPYQQYF
NA,TRBV4-2,NA,TRBJ2-3,TGTGCCAGCAGCCCAGGGGAGTCGGGAGATACGCAGTATTTT,CASSPGESGDTQYF
TRBD1,TRBV11-2,few,TRBJ2-7,TGTGCCAGCAGCTTACACGGACAGGGGGTCTCCTACGAGCAGTACTTC,CASSLHGQGVSYEQYF
TRBD1,TRBV9,once,TRBJ1-2,TGTGCCAGCAGCGCGACAGGGAACTATGGCTACACCTTC,CASSATGNYGYTF
NA,TRBV29-1,NA,TRBJ1-1,TGCAGCGTACCCGGAGGGGTTCTCGACACTGAAGCTTTCTTT,CSVPGGVLDTEAFF
TRBD1,TRBV6-5,few,TRBJ1-1,TGTGCCAGCATCCAGGGGGCCGCGAACACTGAAGCTTTCTTT,CASIQGAANTEAFF
TRBD1,TRBV2,NA,TRBJ1-1,TGTGCCAGCACCTTGACAGGGGGCCTCACTGAAGCTTTCTTT,CASTLTGGLTEAFF
TRBD1,TRBV29-1,NA,TRBJ1-2,TGCAGCGTTGAAGTCGGACAGGTCGACTATGGCTACACCTTC,CSVEVGQVDYGYTF
NA,TRBV6-5,NA,TRBJ1-6,TGTGCCAGCAGTTACTCGTGGCAGGCTAATTCACCCCTCCACTTT,CASSYSWQANSPLHF
TRBD1,TRBV30,few,TRBJ2-1,TGTGCCTGGAGATATAGGGACAGGGGGCGTTACAATGAGCAGTTCTTC,CAWRYRDRGRYNEQFF
TRBD1,TRBV19,NA,TRBJ2-7,TGTGCCAGTAGTCAAACAGGGGGTCGTAACTACGAGCAGTACTTC,CASSQTGGRNYEQYF
NA,TRBV2,NA,TRBJ1-2,TGTGCCAGCAGTGGGGCAGACAGCTATGGCTACACCTTC,CASSGADSYGYTF
TRBD1,TRBV5-6,few,TRBJ2-3,TGTGCCAGCACACTAACGACAGGGGGGTATACAGATACGCAGTATTTT,CASTLTTGGYTDTQYF
NA,TRBV11-1,NA,TRBJ2-3,TGTGCCAGCAGCTCCCGGGGGGCCGCGCGCACAGATACGCAGTATTTT,CASSSRGAARTDTQYF
TRBD2,TRBV7-3,NA,TRBJ2-1,TGTGCCAGCAGCTTAGGACCCGGGGGGTATGAGCAGTTCTTC,CASSLGPGGYEQFF
TRBD2,TRBV5-1,NA,TRBJ2-7,TGCGCCAGCAGCTTGGGGGGGGAGGGGAGAGGCTACGAGCAGTACTTC,CASSLGGEGRGYEQYF
TRBD1,TRBV30,few,TRBJ1-2,TGTGCCTGGAGCTCAGGGACAGGGGGCCCTAACTATGGCTACACCTTC,CAWSSGTGGPNYGYTF
TRBD2,TRBV5-1,once,TRBJ2-1,TGCGCCAGCAGCTCCCCAGGACTAGCGGGAGGGTACAATGAGCAGTTCTTC,CASSSPGLAGGYNEQFF